The rows below give T cell receptor beta chains drawn from one sample of a study of T-cell memory formation after mild COVID-19. TCRdb re-called the 5' RACE reads through MiXCR, storing one row per CDR3 protein. The table includes roughly 260,000 distinct CDR3 sequences, around 17% detected once. What was sequenced was PBMCs or a T cell subset sorted from them (not recorded which). Every receptor here comes from a man between 18 and 29 years old who had mild COVID-19 (a few samples of this study predate the infection). Cell type and time point are not known. The CDR3 runs from the conserved cysteine through the conserved F or W. A D gene is named only where the DNA matches it firmly. Only some rows state a clone size, as once, few, many or a class for expanded clones.

V	length	J	D	size	CDR3	DNA
TRBV4-3	16	TRBJ2-3	TRBD2	many	CASSQESGARTDTQYF	TGCGCCAGCAGCCAAGAAAGCGGGGCCCGCACAGATACGCAGTATTTT
TRBV2	16	TRBJ2-3	.	many	CASSEESDKSPDTQYF	TGTGCCAGCAGTGAAGAAAGTGATAAGTCCCCAGATACGCAGTATTTT
TRBV11-2	15	TRBJ2-2	.	.	CASSTKPFDTGELFF	TGTGCCAGCAGCACTAAGCCCTTTGACACCGGGGAGCTGTTTTTT
TRBV12-3/TRBV12-4	15	TRBJ2-7	TRBD2	many	CASSPTIAGGYEQYF	TGTGCCAGCAGCCCTACAATAGCGGGGGGCTACGAGCAGTACTTC
TRBV10-3	12	TRBJ2-7	.	.	CASAQGSYEQYF	TGTGCCTCCGCACAGGGCTCCTACGAGCAGTACTTC
TRBV4-2	13	TRBJ2-3	.	few	CASSQGDEDTQYF	TGTGCCAGCAGCCAAGGCGACGAAGATACGCAGTATTTT
TRBV4-3	15	TRBJ2-7	.	.	CASSQDHRLGAEQYF	TGCGCCAGCAGCCAAGACCACAGGCTGGGAGCCGAGCAGTACTTC
TRBV27	19	TRBJ2-3	TRBD2	.	CASSPRGLAPQWGPDTQYF	TGTGCCAGCAGTCCCAGGGGACTAGCTCCCCAGTGGGGCCCAGATACGCAGTATTTT
TRBV7-3	13	TRBJ2-1	.	many	CASSPSPEDEQFF	TGTGCCAGCAGCCCGAGCCCGGAGGATGAGCAGTTCTTC
TRBV7-2	15	TRBJ2-2	.	few	CASSLGARGDGELFF	TGTGCCAGCAGCTTAGGTGCCAGGGGGGACGGGGAGCTGTTTTTT
TRBV3-1	15	TRBJ1-1	.	few	CASSQLSGPNTEAFF	TGTGCCAGCAGCCAACTTAGCGGGCCTAACACTGAAGCTTTCTTT
TRBV7-9	15	TRBJ2-2	.	many	CASSAQLSGTGELFF	TGTGCCAGCAGCGCCCAGTTATCGGGGACCGGGGAGCTGTTTTTT
TRBV12-3/TRBV12-4	15	TRBJ2-2	TRBD2	.	CASSLDSGFGGELFF	TGTGCCAGCAGTTTAGATAGCGGGTTCGGCGGGGAGCTGTTTTTT
TRBV20-1	14	TRBJ1-2	TRBD1	.	CSARPGQGLEGYTF	TGCAGTGCTAGACCGGGACAGGGATTGGAAGGCTACACCTTC
TRBV6-6	14	TRBJ1-5	.	few	CASREGVSNQPQHF	TGTGCCAGCAGGGAAGGTGTAAGCAATCAGCCCCAGCATTTT
TRBV5-6	17	TRBJ1-4	.	.	CASSLARIRVGSEKLFF	TGTGCCAGCAGCCTGGCGCGTATCAGGGTGGGCTCTGAAAAACTGTTTTTT
TRBV3-1	15	TRBJ2-1	TRBD2	few	CASSRGGPTYNEQFF	TGTGCCAGCAGTCGCGGGGGGCCTACTTACAATGAGCAGTTCTTC